This T cell receptor (beta chain) was found in a study of cytomegalovirus exposure and HLA in healthy donors. Both 60 Vbeta primers and 13 Jbeta primers went into the PCR. In the original analysis: Among the unique TCR beta chains that a later analysis counted, 75 million to 85 million in all, roughly 11 million were shared. Measured with immunoSEQ multiplex PCR; TCRdb has only the in-frame clones, and not every one. V and J calls and clone size are those listed in that table; D and trimming were worked out from the DNA. The data hold about 160,000 clones, with 75% to 80% observed a single time. CDR1 is SEHNR and CDR2 is FQNEAQ in the germline V gene (reference sequence). This CDR3 region has 15 residues. V was trimmed by 5 bases and J by 0 bases, leaving 10 bases between them. Concerning this clone: What it binds is not known.

Findings and caveats of the study: It was shown in a later analysis that HLA-associated TCR beta chains were more clonally expanded than other, equally common chains. Altogether, some 170 TCR beta chains were recorded as cytomegalovirus-associated. Testing in vitro showed a few CMV-associated chains specific for CMV antigens.

V gene TRBV7-9 combines with J gene TRBJ1-4, with no clear D. The clonotype was recovered from a woman in her 50s in good health and CMV-seropositive. What was sequenced was PBMCs. The CDR3 DNA is TGTGCCAGCAGCCTCACACGAACAACTAATGAAAAACTGTTTTTT. Translating it yields CASSLTRTTNEKLFF. Complete variable domain (other parts from reference TRBV7-9 and TRBJ1-4): DTGVSQNPRHKITKRGQNVTFRCDPISEHNRLYWYRQTLGQGPEFLTYFQNEAQLEKSRLLSDRFSAERPKGSFSTLEIQRTEQGDSAMYLCASSLTRTTNEKLFFGSGTQLSVL.